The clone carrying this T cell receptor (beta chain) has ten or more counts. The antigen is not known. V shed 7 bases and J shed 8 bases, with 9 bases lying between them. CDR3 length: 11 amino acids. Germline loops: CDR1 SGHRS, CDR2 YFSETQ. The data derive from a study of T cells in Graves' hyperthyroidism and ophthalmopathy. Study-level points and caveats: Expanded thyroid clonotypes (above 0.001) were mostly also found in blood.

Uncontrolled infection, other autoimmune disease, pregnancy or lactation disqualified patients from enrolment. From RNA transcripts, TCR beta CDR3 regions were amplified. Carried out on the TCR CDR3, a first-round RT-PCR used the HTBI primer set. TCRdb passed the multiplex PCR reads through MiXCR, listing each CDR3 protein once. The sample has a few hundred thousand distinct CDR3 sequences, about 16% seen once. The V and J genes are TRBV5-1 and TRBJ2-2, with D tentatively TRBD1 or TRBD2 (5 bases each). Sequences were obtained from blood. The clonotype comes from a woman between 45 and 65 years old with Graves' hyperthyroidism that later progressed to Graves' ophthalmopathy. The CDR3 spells CASGTSGELFF. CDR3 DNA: TGCGCCAGCGGGACGTCAGGGGAGCTGTTTTTT.